One and the same sample provided the 28 T cell receptor beta chains below, sequenced in a study of blood T cell repertoires in COVID-19 (dated by TCRdb to between 2020 and 2021). Library construction relied on the immunoSEQ multiplex PCR assay. The table comes from immuneACCESS by way of TCRdb, which keeps in-frame sequences with V and J called. Part of the clones is missing from these tables; in studies checked, under half for an unresolved V gene and the rest for unknown reasons. This sample has about 400,000 clones in its table, and 89% of those were observed once. The ten largest clones add up to 1.5% to 2% of the sample. Sequenced: PBMCs or T cells enriched from blood (not recorded which). Receptors were obtained from a woman aged 30 to 39 who had recovered from COVID-19.

The chain links TRBV7-8 to TRBJ2-3; possibly TRBD1 for D (5 bases). The CDR3 sequence is 13 residues long. Trimming removed 3 bases from V and 4 bases from J, with 8 bases in between. CDR1 and CDR2 from the germline V gene are SGHVS and FQNEAQ. CDR3 DNA: TGTGCCAGCAGCTTTCAGGGTTCAGATACGCAGTATTTT. Its translation is CASSFQGSDTQYF.

The V gene is TRBV9, the J gene TRBJ2-3; D might be TRBD1 (6 bases). V lost 4 bases and J 1 base, leaving 16 bases between the germline ends. Germline V lookup: CDR1 SGDLS, CDR2 YYNGEE. The CDR3 contains 16 residues. The CDR3 spells CASSTRTGSGTDTQYF. The CDR3 nucleotides are TGTGCCAGCAGCACCCGAACAGGGTCTGGCACAGATACGCAGTATTTT.

This rearrangement joins TRBV5-1 to TRBJ2-7; D is unclear. CDR3 length: 15 amino acids. Trimming left V 0 bases short and J 0 bases short, with 10 bases between. From germline, CDR1 is SGHRS and CDR2 YFSETQ. Here the CDR3 reads CASSLDARDSYEQYF. The CDR3 DNA sequence: TGCGCCAGCAGCTTGGATGCCCGCGACTCCTACGAGCAGTACTTC.

The CDR3 bases are TGCGCCAGCAGCTCCGCCGGGACAGGGCTCTACGAGCAGTACTTC. Its translation: CASSSAGTGLYEQYF. The chain employs TRBV5-1 and TRBJ2-7; 9 nucleotides line up with TRBD1. The CDR3 spans 15 residues. Germline trimming cut 3 bases from V and 3 bases from J; bases unmatched to any gene: 7. Looked up from germline, CDR1 is SGHRS and CDR2 is YFSETQ.

The chain is built from TRBV7-3 and TRBJ1-2; possible D gene TRBD1, 5 bases. CDR1 and CDR2 from the germline V gene are SGHTA and FQGTGA. Trimming took off 5 bases at V and 1 base at J, with 8 bases between the two ends. This CDR3 is built from 13 residues. The CDR3 DNA reads TGTGCCAGCAGCGCAGACAGTAACTATGGCTACACCTTC. Translating it yields CASSADSNYGYTF.

This rearrangement joins TRBV7-2 to TRBJ2-1; tentatively, D is TRBD1 (5 bases). Germline CDR1 reads SGHTA; CDR2 reads FQGNSA. CDR3 length: 13 residues. V lost 1 base, J lost 8 bases, and 9 bases lay in between. The CDR3 sequence is CASSLEGLHEQFF. The CDR3 DNA reads as TGTGCCAGCAGCTTAGAGGGGCTTCATGAGCAGTTCTTC.

The chain is built from TRBV13 and TRBJ2-7, with 9 nucleotides matching TRBD1. The CDR3 sequence is 17 residues long. Looked up from germline, CDR1 is PRHDT and CDR2 is FYEKMQ (reference sequence). The V and J ends lost 5 bases and 1 base, in that order; junction bases with no gene match: 12. CDR3 sequence: CASSQRTGVSVSYEQYF. The CDR3 DNA follows: TGTGCCAGCAGCCAAAGGACAGGGGTATCGGTGTCCTACGAGCAGTACTTC.

The J gene is TRBJ1-2, the V gene TRBV6-5; the D gene is possibly TRBD1 (5 bases). CDR1 and CDR2 (germline): MNHEY, SVGAGI. V was shortened by 0 bases and J by 8 bases, with 19 bases between the two germline ends. The length of the CDR3 is 16 residues. The CDR3, as DNA: TGTGCCAGCAGTTACTCGATGGCAGGGTTGGACGAAGGCTACACCTTC. Translation: CASSYSMAGLDEGYTF.

This clone occurred once. V usage is TRBV30 and J usage is TRBJ1-6, with D possibly being TRBD1 (5 bases). The CDR3 length is 14 residues. The V gene lost 3 bases and the J gene lost 10 bases, with 16 bases spanning the gap. Germline lookup yields CDR1 GTSNPN and CDR2 SVGIG (reference sequence). CDR3: CAWSPGQGSSPLHF. Here the CDR3 DNA reads TGTGCCTGGAGCCCTGGGCAGGGATCCTCACCCCTCCACTTT.

The chain has TRBV5-1 and TRBJ2-3; weak D call: TRBD1 (6 bases). V was cut by 5 bases and J by 3 bases, with 10 bases left in between. Germline CDR1 and CDR2: SGHRS and YFSETQ. The CDR3 consists of 13 residues. This CDR3 reads CASRDRRTDTQYF. The CDR3 DNA is TGCGCCAGCAGGGACAGAAGGACAGATACGCAGTATTTT. The variable domain in full, with the rest retrieved from reference TRBV5-1 and TRBJ2-3, is KAGVTQTPRYLIKTRGQQVTLSCSPISGHRSVSWYQQTPGQGLQFLFEYFSETQRNKGNFPGRFSGRQFSNSRSEMNVSTLELGDSALYLCASRDRRTDTQYFGPGTRLTVL.

The gene calls are TRBV6-1 and TRBJ2-4, with D hard to call. The CDR3 extends over 20 amino acids. The germline V gene encodes CDR1 MNHNS and CDR2 SASEGT. V lost 1 base, J lost 0 bases, and 22 bases lay in between. CDR3 nucleotides: TGTGCCAGCAGTGAAGAGTTGTGGGCTGGGTTTGGGCTAGCCAAAAACATTCAGTACTTC. It yields the protein CASSEELWAGFGLAKNIQYF.

The chain combines TRBV5-1 with TRBJ2-7; possible D gene TRBD1, 5 bases. V lost 1 base and J lost 3, with 20 bases in between. The CDR3 loop spans 17 amino acids. Germline CDR1 is SGHRS and CDR2 is YFSETQ. The CDR3 here is CASSLFPVAGNSYEQYF. In DNA, the CDR3 is TGCGCCAGCAGCTTGTTTCCTGTGGCAGGGAATAGCTACGAGCAGTACTTC.

CDR3 sequence: CASSPTGTSVSYEQYF. The CDR3 bases are TGTGCCAGCTCCCCCACCGGGACTAGCGTCTCCTACGAGCAGTACTTC. V usage is TRBV18 and J usage is TRBJ2-7; TRBD2 matches at 10 bases. V shed 6 bases, J shed 0 bases, and the junction held 8 bases outside the gene matches. Looked up from germline, CDR1 is KGHSH and CDR2 is LQKENI. This CDR3 region has 16 residues. The full variable domain, its missing parts supplied by reference TRBV18 and TRBJ2-7, is NAGVMQNPRHLVRRRGQEARLRCSPMKGHSHVYWYRQLPEEGLKFMVYLQKENIIDESGMPKERFSAEFPKEGPSILRIQQVVRGDSAAYFCASSPTGTSVSYEQYFGPGTRLTVT.

This chain connects TRBV4-2 to TRBJ1-4, with TRBD1 as a possible D gene (6 bases). The germline gives CDR1 LGHNA, CDR2 YNFKEQ. The CDR3 totals 17 residues. The germline V and J ends were trimmed by 7 bases and 9 bases, with 27 bases remaining between them. As DNA, the CDR3 is TGTGCCAGCACCCCAAGTTTCGTTGTGGAACAGGGAAAAAAACTGTTTTTT. Translated, it gives CASTPSFVVEQGKKLFF.

This rearrangement joins TRBV6-5 to TRBJ1-2; possible D gene TRBD1, 5 bases. The germline V gene encodes CDR1 MNHEY and CDR2 SVGAGI. This CDR3 spans 14 amino acids. The germline V and J ends were trimmed by 2 bases and 6 bases, with 13 bases remaining between them. The CDR3 bases are TGTGCCAGCAGTTACGGGCCAGGGATTGATGGCTACACCTTC. Its translation: CASSYGPGIDGYTF.

The V gene is TRBV19, the J gene TRBJ1-5, with TRBD1 identical over 10 bases. Germline V gene lookup returns CDR1 LNHDA and CDR2 SQIVND (reference sequence). The CDR3 is made up of 17 amino acids. Losses at the gene ends were 7 bases for V and 0 bases for J; bases not matched to a gene: 9. The CDR3 spells CASNPGQGFYSNQPQHF. DNA for the CDR3: TGTGCCAGTAATCCGGGACAGGGGTTTTATAGCAATCAGCCCCAGCATTTT.

The gene calls are TRBV6-2 or TRBV6-3 and TRBJ1-2; D is unresolved. V lost 1 base to trimming and J lost 2 bases, with 8 bases between them. From germline, CDR1 is MNHEY and CDR2 SVGEGT. There are 14 residues in the CDR3. The CDR3 coding sequence is TGTGCCAGCAGTTACTTTAACAAAAACTATGGCTACACCTTC. Its translation: CASSYFNKNYGYTF.

CDR3 nucleotides: TGTGCCACCAGCAGGAAAGACAGGCCGGACACTGAAGCTTTCTTT. Translation gives CATSRKDRPDTEAFF. The chain has TRBV15 and TRBJ1-1; possibly TRBD1 for D (6 bases). The CDR3 runs to 15 residues. Germline values: CDR1 LNHNV, CDR2 YYDKDF (reference sequence). V was cut by 3 bases and J by 3 bases, with 14 bases left in between.

In this sample, this clone turned up once. CDR3 in amino acids: CSVGGTGRYEQYF. Written as DNA, the CDR3 is TGCAGCGTTGGGGGGACAGGGCGCTACGAGCAGTACTTC. The V call is TRBV29-1, the J call TRBJ2-7; 9 nucleotides align to TRBD1. The CDR3 runs 13 residues. The junction had 4 bases not matched to a gene; V was cut back by 4 bases and J by 3 bases. The V gene's germline CDR1 is SQVTM and CDR2 ANQGSEA.

This clone was seen a handful of times. V gene TRBV19 combines with J gene TRBJ2-3; D gene ambiguous. The CDR3 is made up of 13 amino acids. Germline V CDR1 and CDR2: LNHDA, SQIVND (reference sequence). The V end lost 4 bases, the J end lost 4 bases, and 9 bases lay between the germline ends. CDR3 region: CASSTIGADTQYF. In nucleotides, the CDR3 is TGTGCCAGTAGTACCATCGGAGCAGATACGCAGTATTTT.

V is TRBV29-1 and J is TRBJ2-7, with TRBD1 matching over 9 bases. The germline V gene has CDR1 SQVTM and CDR2 ANQGSEA. The CDR3 runs to 12 residues. Here the CDR3 DNA reads TGCAGTGTGGGACAGGGAACGGGCGAGCAGTACTTC. Protein: CSVGQGTGEQYF.

CDR3 loop: CASSQTGGHYGYTF. The CDR3 DNA sequence: TGCGCCAGCAGCCAAACAGGGGGCCACTATGGCTACACCTTC. J is TRBJ1-2 and V is TRBV4-1; 9 bases fit TRBD1. This CDR3 region has 14 residues. V gave up 2 bases and J gave up 3 bases; unmatched junction bases: 1. Germline assignment: CDR1 MGHRA and CDR2 YSYEKL.

The chain carries TRBV5-6 and TRBJ1-5; the D gene is possibly TRBD1 (6 bases). From germline, CDR1 is SGHDT and CDR2 YYEEEE. V was shortened by 2 bases and J by 2 bases, with 14 bases between the two germline ends. The CDR3 has 16 amino acids. The chain's CDR3 is CASSFWGPGGNQPQHF. The CDR3 DNA is TGTGCCAGCAGCTTTTGGGGGCCCGGGGGCAATCAGCCCCAGCATTTT.

V is TRBV30 and J is TRBJ2-1; TRBD1 matches at 7 bases. V trimming: 3 bases; J trimming: 9 bases; junction bases outside the gene matches: 8. CDR1 and CDR2 from the germline V gene are GTSNPN and SVGIG (reference sequence). This CDR3 comprises 13 residues. CDR3 loop: CAWRKGAQGEQFF. As DNA, the CDR3 is TGTGCCTGGAGAAAGGGGGCACAGGGTGAGCAGTTCTTC.

The count of this clone is one. The CDR3 DNA reads as TGTGCCAGCAGCCCATCGTTGGGGGCTGCTGGCTACACCTTC. It is translated as CASSPSLGAAGYTF. This chain connects TRBV7-2 to TRBJ1-2, with TRBD1 as a possible D gene (6 bases). Trimming removed 5 bases from V and 7 bases from J, with 17 bases in between. This CDR3 contains 14 residues. CDR1 and CDR2 from the germline V gene are SGHTA and FQGNSA.

In its sample, this clone was seen once. V is TRBV16 and J is TRBJ2-7; 7 bases are a match to TRBD1. Germline V gives CDR1 KGHSY, CDR2 FQNENV. The CDR3 length is 14 residues. The J segment lost 2 bases and the V segment lost 4 bases, leaving 5 bases of the junction unmatched. The CDR3 DNA sequence: TGTGCCAGCAGCCGCTGGGACAGAGCCTACGAGCAGTACTTC. Translating it yields CASSRWDRAYEQYF.

The chain combines TRBV3-1 (or the pseudogene TRBV3-2) with TRBJ2-7; tentative D call: TRBD2 (7 bases). The CDR3 loop spans 18 amino acids. The germline V and J ends were trimmed by 4 bases and 2 bases, with 24 bases remaining between them. Per germline, CDR1 LGHDT and CDR2 YNNKEL (reference sequence). CDR3 in amino acids: CASSLRGPGSLAAYEQYF. In DNA, the CDR3 is TGTGCCAGCAGCCTGCGGGGGCCTGGCTCTCTCGCCGCCTACGAGCAGTACTTC.

CDR3 amino acids: CASSLAAVSNSPLHF. The CDR3, as DNA: TGTGCCAGCAGCTTAGCGGCTGTTTCTAATTCACCCCTCCACTTT. The chain recombines TRBV7-3 with TRBJ1-6; no definite D call. Germline-derived CDR1 and CDR2 are SGHTA and FQGTGA. The CDR3 contains 15 residues. Trimming took 2 bases from V and 6 from J, leaving 11 bases between them.